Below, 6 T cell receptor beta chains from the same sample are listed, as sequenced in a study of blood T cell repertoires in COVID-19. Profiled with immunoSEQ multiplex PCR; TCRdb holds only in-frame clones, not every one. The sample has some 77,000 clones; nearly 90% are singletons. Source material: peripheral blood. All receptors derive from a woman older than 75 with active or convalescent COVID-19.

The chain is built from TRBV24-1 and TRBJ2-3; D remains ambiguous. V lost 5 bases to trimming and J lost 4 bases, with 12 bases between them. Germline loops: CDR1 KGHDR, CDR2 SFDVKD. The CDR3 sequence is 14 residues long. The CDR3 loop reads CATSVDGAPDTQYF. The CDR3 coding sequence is TGTGCCACCAGTGTCGATGGAGCCCCAGATACGCAGTATTTT.

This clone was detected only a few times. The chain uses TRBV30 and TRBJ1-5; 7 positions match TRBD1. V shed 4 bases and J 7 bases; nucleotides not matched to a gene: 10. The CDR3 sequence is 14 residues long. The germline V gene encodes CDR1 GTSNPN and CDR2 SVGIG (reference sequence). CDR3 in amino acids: CAWNDRASGQPQHF. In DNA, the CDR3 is TGTGCCTGGAATGACAGGGCGTCGGGCCAGCCCCAGCATTTT.

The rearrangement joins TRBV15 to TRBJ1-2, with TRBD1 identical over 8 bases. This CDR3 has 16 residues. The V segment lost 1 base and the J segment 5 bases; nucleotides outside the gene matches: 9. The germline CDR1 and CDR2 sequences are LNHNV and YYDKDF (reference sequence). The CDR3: CATSRGGQATTYGYTF. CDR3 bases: TGTGCCACCAGCAGAGGGGGACAGGCGACCACATATGGCTACACCTTC.

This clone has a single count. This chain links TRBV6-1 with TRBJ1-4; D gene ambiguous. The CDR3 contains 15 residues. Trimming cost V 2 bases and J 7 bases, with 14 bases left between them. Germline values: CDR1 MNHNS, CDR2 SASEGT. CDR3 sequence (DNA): TGTGCCAGCAGTGAATTGGCGGGCGGTGGTGAAAAACTGTTTTTT. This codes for CASSELAGGGEKLFF.

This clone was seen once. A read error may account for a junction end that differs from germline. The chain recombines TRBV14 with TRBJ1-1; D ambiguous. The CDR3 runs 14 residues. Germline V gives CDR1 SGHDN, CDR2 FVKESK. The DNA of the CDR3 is TGTGCCAGCAGTCAAGCGGAGTTGAACACTGAAGCTTTCTTT. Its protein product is CASSQAELNTEAFF.

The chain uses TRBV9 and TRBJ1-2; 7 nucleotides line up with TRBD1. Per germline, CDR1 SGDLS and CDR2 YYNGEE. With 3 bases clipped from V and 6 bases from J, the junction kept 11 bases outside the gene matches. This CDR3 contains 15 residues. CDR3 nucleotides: TGTGCCAGCAGCGGAAGACAGGGAGGATGGGATGGCTACACCTTC. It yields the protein CASSGRQGGWDGYTF.